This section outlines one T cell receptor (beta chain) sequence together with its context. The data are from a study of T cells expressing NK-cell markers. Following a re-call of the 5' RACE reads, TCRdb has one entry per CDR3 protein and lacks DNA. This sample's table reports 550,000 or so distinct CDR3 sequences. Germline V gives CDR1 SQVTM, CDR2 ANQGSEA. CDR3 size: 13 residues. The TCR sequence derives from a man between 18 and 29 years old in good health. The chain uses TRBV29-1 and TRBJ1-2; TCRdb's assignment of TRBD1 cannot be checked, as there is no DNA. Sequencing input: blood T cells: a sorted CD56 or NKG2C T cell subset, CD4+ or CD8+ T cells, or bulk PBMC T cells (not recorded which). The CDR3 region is CSVTGAANYGYTF.